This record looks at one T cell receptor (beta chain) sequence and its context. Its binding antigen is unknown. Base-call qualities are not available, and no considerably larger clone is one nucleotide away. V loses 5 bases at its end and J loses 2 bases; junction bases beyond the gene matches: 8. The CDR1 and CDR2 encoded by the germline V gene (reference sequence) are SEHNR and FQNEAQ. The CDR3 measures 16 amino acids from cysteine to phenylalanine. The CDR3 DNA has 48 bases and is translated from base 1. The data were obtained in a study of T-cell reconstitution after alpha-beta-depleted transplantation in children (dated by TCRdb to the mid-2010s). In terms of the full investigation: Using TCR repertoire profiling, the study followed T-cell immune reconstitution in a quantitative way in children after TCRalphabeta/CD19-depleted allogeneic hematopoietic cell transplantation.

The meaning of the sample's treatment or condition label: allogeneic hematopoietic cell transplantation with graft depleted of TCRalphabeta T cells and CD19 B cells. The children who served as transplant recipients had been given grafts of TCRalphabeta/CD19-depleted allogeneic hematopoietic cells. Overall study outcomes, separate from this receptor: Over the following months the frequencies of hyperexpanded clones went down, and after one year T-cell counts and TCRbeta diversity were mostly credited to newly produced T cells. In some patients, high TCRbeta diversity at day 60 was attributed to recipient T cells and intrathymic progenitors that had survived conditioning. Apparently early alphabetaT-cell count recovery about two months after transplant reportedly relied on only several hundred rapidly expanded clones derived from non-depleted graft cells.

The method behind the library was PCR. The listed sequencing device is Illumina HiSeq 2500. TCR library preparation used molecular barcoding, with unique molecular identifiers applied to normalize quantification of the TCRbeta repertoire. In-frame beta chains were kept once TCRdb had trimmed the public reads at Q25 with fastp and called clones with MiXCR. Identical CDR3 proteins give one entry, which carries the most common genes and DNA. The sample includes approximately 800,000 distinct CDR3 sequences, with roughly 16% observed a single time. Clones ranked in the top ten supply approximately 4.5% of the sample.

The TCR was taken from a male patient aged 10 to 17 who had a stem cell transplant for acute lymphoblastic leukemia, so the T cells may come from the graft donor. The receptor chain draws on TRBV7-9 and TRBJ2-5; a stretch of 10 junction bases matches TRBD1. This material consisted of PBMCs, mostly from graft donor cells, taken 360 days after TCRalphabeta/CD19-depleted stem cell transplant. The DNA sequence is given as TGTGCCAGCAGCAGGGGACAGGGACAGGGGCAAGAGACCCAGTACTTC. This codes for CASSRGQGQGQETQYF.